Sequencing of this TCR beta chain was carried out in a study of shared clonotypes between healthy human individuals. The table came from immunoSEQ multiplex PCR; TCRdb's copy has only in-frame clones and leaves some out. The table lists 1,500,000 or so clones, roughly 98.5% of them singletons. Study-level results: The study sampled only blood, and tissue repertoires likely differ. Generation probabilities of non-shared clonotypes were lower (relative to those shared by all four donors).

Turning to this clone: Its antigen is currently unknown.

The CDR3 is 14 residues long. CDR1 and CDR2 (germline): SQVTM, ANQGSEA. V dropped 8 bases and J dropped 2 bases, with 16 bases sitting between them. The chain couples TRBV29-1 to TRBJ2-1, with D tentatively TRBD2 (6 bases). This clonotype was sampled from a man in his thirties or forties in good health. Sequencing was done on a sample of naive CD4+ T cells sorted from blood. Regarding subset: CD45RA+ positively selected. The CDR3 nucleotides are TGCAGCCTGGGGTCTAGCGACCCCTACAATGAGCAGTTCTTC. Protein: CSLGSSDPYNEQFF.